This entry features one T cell receptor beta chain sequence. Its antigen remains unknown. Amplification targeted TCR beta CDR3 regions from RNA transcripts. RT-PCR in the first round (using the HTBI primer set) targeted the TCR CDR3. TCRdb itself ran the multiplex PCR reads through MiXCR, one entry per CDR3 protein. This table has hundreds of thousands of distinct CDR3 sequences, under 60% appearing once. This sample was included in a study of T cells in Graves' hyperthyroidism and ophthalmopathy. Findings and caveats of the study: Most expanded thyroid clonotypes above 0.001 also appeared in blood. The model predicted ophthalmopathy a median approximately 6.3 months before onset.

Graves' hyperthyroidism was deemed stable given no ophthalmopathy progression within 18 months. In making diagnoses, clinical symptoms, serum thyroxine and TRAb, thyroid ultrasound and orbital computed tomography were all used. Sequenced sample: peripheral blood or thyroid tissue (not recorded which). This sequence originates from a woman aged 18-29 years with Graves' hyperthyroidism.

The CDR3 is CAISESGGSGANVLTF. The CDR3 DNA follows: TGTGCCATCAGTGAGTCGGGGGGCTCTGGGGCCAACGTCCTGACTTTC. V gene TRBV10-3 combines with J gene TRBJ2-6, with D possibly TRBD2 on 6 matching bases. CDR1 is ENHRY and CDR2 is SYGVKD in the germline V gene. Trimming took off 0 bases at V and 0 bases at J, with 6 bases between the two ends. The CDR3 loop spans 16 amino acids.